Below, 31 T cell receptor beta chains from the same sample are listed, as sequenced in a study of technical replicates of blood from several donors. TCRdb keeps only in-frame clones here, not all; method: immunoSEQ multiplex PCR. The sample has around 100,000 clones, roughly 95% seen once. The sample consisted of T cells isolated from PBMCs. These receptor sequences come from a human donor in good health.

The chain has TRBV19 and TRBJ1-1; 9 nucleotides align to TRBD1. CDR1 and CDR2 from the germline V gene are LNHDA and SQIVND (reference sequence). J lost 1 base, V lost 9 bases, and 15 bases had no gene match. The CDR3 extends over 17 amino acids. In DNA form, the CDR3 reads TGTGCCAGCGTCCCTTGGGACAGGGTTCCCGAGAACACTGAAGCTTTCTTT. This codes for CASVPWDRVPENTEAFF.

This chain joins TRBV19 and TRBJ2-1; D gene unclear. CDR3 length: 14 amino acids. CDR1 and CDR2 (germline): LNHDA, SQIVND (reference sequence). V was clipped by 3 bases and J by 4 bases, with 10 bases between them. In nucleotides, the CDR3 is TGTGCCAGTAGTATTAGTCTCAATTACAATGAGCAGTTCTTC. It encodes CASSISLNYNEQFF. Complete variable domain (other parts from reference TRBV19 and TRBJ2-1): DGGITQSPKYLFRKEGQNVTLSCEQNLNHDAMYWYRQDPGQGLRLIYYSQIVNDFQKGDIAEGYSVSREKKESFPLTVTSAQKNPTAFYLCASSISLNYNEQFFGPGTRLTVL.

This chain links TRBV21-1 with TRBJ1-2; the D segment call TRBD1 is taken from the table without a DNA check. TRBV21-1 is a documented pseudogene. The CDR3 consists of 14 residues. CDR3 sequence reads: CASNGGGQLCGYTF. The CDR3 DNA sequence: TGTGCCAGCAATGGAGGGGGCCAACTATGTGGCTACACCTTC.

In nucleotides, the CDR3 is TGTGCCAGCAGTTACGATAGCGGGAACACCGAGCAGTACTTC. Translated: CASSYDSGNTEQYF. The rearrangement links TRBV6-6 to TRBJ2-7, with 8 positions matching TRBD2. V lost 2 bases, J lost 6 bases, and 6 bases stayed unmatched. CDR3 length equals 14 residues. Per germline, CDR1 MNHNY and CDR2 SVGAGI (reference sequence).

J is TRBJ2-3 and V is TRBV30, with 15 bases identical to TRBD2. CDR1 and CDR2 (germline): GTSNPN, SVGIG (reference sequence). Losses at the gene ends were 2 bases for V and 3 bases for J; bases not matched to a gene: 12. This CDR3 region has 19 residues. CDR3 nucleotides: TGTGCCTGGAGTAAAGCCAGGACTAGCGGGGGGGCCTGGACAGATACGCAGTATTTT. Its translation is CAWSKARTSGGAWTDTQYF. Full variable domain (outside the CDR3, taken from reference TRBV30 and TRBJ2-3): SQTIHQWPATLVQPVGSPLSLECTVEGTSNPNLYWYRQAAGRGLQLLFYSVGIGQISSEVPQNLSASRPQDRQFILSSKKLLLSDSGFYLCAWSKARTSGGAWTDTQYFGPGTRLTVL.

The chain employs TRBV7-2 and TRBJ2-2; TRBD2 matches at 8 bases. The CDR3 loop spans 15 amino acids. V shed 7 bases and J 6 bases; nucleotides not matched to a gene: 10. In germline, CDR1 is SGHTA, CDR2 FQGNSA. The CDR3 coding sequence is TGTGCCAGCAACAAGGGACTAGTTTTGTCCGGGGAGCTGTTTTTT. Translated: CASNKGLVLSGELFF.

The chain links TRBV10-3 to TRBJ2-1; D is perhaps TRBD1 (5 bases). This CDR3 spans 12 amino acids. Germline CDR1 is ENHRY and CDR2 is SYGVKD. V gave up 2 bases and J gave up 7 bases, with 6 bases separating them. The CDR3 protein is CAISEPGNEQFF. As DNA, the CDR3 is TGTGCCATCAGTGAGCCAGGGAATGAGCAGTTCTTC.

The chain joins TRBV28 to TRBJ1-1; TRBD1 might be the D (6 bases). V gave up 3 bases and J gave up 7 bases, with 30 bases separating them. The germline CDR1 and CDR2 sequences are MDHEN and SYDVKM. The CDR3 sequence is 19 residues long. The CDR3 reads CASSFMLFPTTPKQGEAFF. CDR3 coding DNA: TGTGCCAGCAGTTTCATGTTGTTCCCGACCACCCCTAAACAGGGTGAAGCTTTCTTT.

J is TRBJ1-1 and V is TRBV2; D uncertain. Germline CDR1 reads SNHLY; CDR2 reads FYNNEI. The CDR3 contains 16 residues. Trimming shortened V by 2 bases and J by 1 base, and 14 bases separated the two germline ends. CDR3 sequence reads: CASSESPGMRNTEAFF. For the CDR3, the DNA is TGTGCCAGCAGTGAAAGTCCGGGAATGAGGAACACTGAAGCTTTCTTT.

V and J are TRBV28 and TRBJ2-2, with 9 bases matching TRBD2. There are 18 residues in the CDR3. Unmatched junction bases numbered 16, after V lost 2 bases and J lost 9 bases. In germline, CDR1 is MDHEN, CDR2 SYDVKM. In nucleotides, the CDR3 is TGTGCCAGCAGTTTAACCATACTAGCGGGCGCCCGAGAGTGGGAGCTGTTTTTT. This translates into CASSLTILAGAREWELFF. Full variable domain (rest looked up from reference TRBV28 and TRBJ2-2): DVKVTQSSRYLVKRTGEKVFLECVQDMDHENMFWYRQDPGLGLRLIYFSYDVKMKEKGDIPEGYSVSREKKERFSLILESASTNQTSMYLCASSLTILAGAREWELFFGEGSRLTVL.

This chain links TRBV9 with TRBJ2-2, with 9 bases matching TRBD1. Germline values: CDR1 SGDLS, CDR2 YYNGEE. Trimming at V came to 1 base and at J to 5 bases, leaving 6 bases not matched to a gene. CDR3 length: 16 amino acids. The CDR3 region is CASSVTGGMRTGELFF. In nucleotides, the CDR3 is TGTGCCAGCAGCGTAACAGGGGGCATGAGAACCGGGGAGCTGTTTTTT.

The chain has TRBV4-1 and TRBJ2-7, with D possibly matching TRBD2 (5 bases). Deletions cut 0 bases from V and 3 bases from J, with 9 bases between. The CDR3 spans 14 residues. The germline CDR1 and CDR2 sequences are MGHRA and YSYEKL. CDR3 coding DNA: TGCGCCAGCAGCCAAGATAGTCGGGGCTACGAGCAGTACTTC. Protein product: CASSQDSRGYEQYF.

The gene calls are TRBV4-1 and TRBJ1-5; the D gene is possibly TRBD1 (5 bases). CDR1 MGHRA and CDR2 YSYEKL come from the germline V gene. The CDR3 has 18 residues. Trimming took off 1 base at V and 0 bases at J, with 16 bases between the two ends. The DNA of the CDR3 is TGCGCCAGCAGCCAAGTCAGACAGACCCTCTATAGCAATCAGCCCCAGCATTTT. Protein: CASSQVRQTLYSNQPQHF.

The rearrangement uses TRBV7-6 and TRBJ1-5; TRBD1 is a possible D gene (5 bases). The germline V and J ends were trimmed by 3 bases and 7 bases, with 10 bases remaining between them. Germline CDR1 SGHVS, CDR2 FNYEAQ. The CDR3 totals 13 residues. The CDR3: CASSLGTHQPQHF. The CDR3 nucleotides read TGTGCCAGCAGCTTGGGGACTCACCAGCCCCAGCATTTT. The whole variable domain, remainder taken from reference TRBV7-6 and TRBJ1-5, is GAGVSQSPRYKVTKRGQDVALRCDPISGHVSLYWYRQALGQGPEFLTYFNYEAQQDKSGLPNDRFSAERPEGSISTLTIQRTEQRDSAMYRCASSLGTHQPQHFGDGTRLSIL.

The chain uses TRBV6-4 and TRBJ2-2; TRBD2 aligns across 8 bases. Trimming took 0 bases from V and 1 from J; bases not matched to a gene: 7. Germline CDR1 reads MRHNA; CDR2 reads SNTAGT. This CDR3 has 18 residues. Here the CDR3 DNA reads TGTGCCAGCAGTGACTCTACTAGCGGTAACCAGAACACCGGGGAGCTGTTTTTT. This gives the protein CASSDSTSGNQNTGELFF.

The rearrangement joins TRBV5-6 to TRBJ1-4; 9 bases are shared with TRBD1. This CDR3 has 15 residues. The ends lost 0 bases at V and 7 bases at J; junction bases unmatched: 4. Germline V CDR1 and CDR2: SGHDT, YYEEEE. The DNA of the CDR3 is TGTGCCAGCAGCTTGGAACAGGGGGCCGTTGAAAAACTGTTTTTT. This sequence encodes CASSLEQGAVEKLFF.

This rearrangement joins TRBV2 to TRBJ2-1; 10 bases agree with TRBD2. V lost 3 bases to trimming and J lost 1 base; unmatched junction nucleotides: 15. Germline assignment: CDR1 SNHLY and CDR2 FYNNEI. This CDR3 comprises 20 residues. The DNA of the CDR3 is TGTGCCAGCAGTGATGGAGCCCTAGCGGGAGTAATGAGGTCCTACAATGAGCAGTTCTTC. Its protein is CASSDGALAGVMRSYNEQFF.

The V call is TRBV7-2, the J call TRBJ2-2, with TRBD1 as a possible D gene (6 bases). The germline CDR1 and CDR2 sequences are SGHTA and FQGNSA. This CDR3 comprises 17 residues. The V end was cut by 1 base, the J end by 4 bases, with 16 bases between. The CDR3 loop is CASSLGWGRDGTGELFF. For the CDR3, the DNA is TGTGCCAGCAGCTTAGGCTGGGGGCGCGATGGCACCGGGGAGCTGTTTTTT. Supplemented by reference TRBV7-2 and TRBJ2-2, the full variable domain reads GAGVSQSPSNKVTEKGKDVELRCDPISGHTALYWYRQSLGQGLEFLIYFQGNSAPDKSGLPSDRFSAERTGGSVSTLTIQRTQQEDSAVYLCASSLGWGRDGTGELFFGEGSRLTVL.

The rearrangement joins TRBV6-1 to TRBJ1-1; 7 bases fit TRBD1. Germline CDR1 reads MNHNS; CDR2 reads SASEGT. The CDR3 runs 13 residues. Trimming cost V 7 bases and J 3 bases; bases outside gene matches: 5. The CDR3 DNA follows: TGTGCCAGCACAAACAGGGGCCACACTGAAGCTTTCTTT. Translating it yields CASTNRGHTEAFF.

The J gene is TRBJ1-6, the V gene TRBV7-9; TRBD1 matches at 8 bases. V was clipped by 1 base and J by 11 bases; unmatched bases: 4. From germline, CDR1 is SEHNR and CDR2 FQNEAQ (reference sequence). CDR3 length: 14 amino acids. The CDR3 nucleotides are TGTGCCAGCAGCTTAGTAGGCAGGGGGCCACCCCTCCACTTT. This encodes CASSLVGRGPPLHF.

The V call is TRBV11-3, the J call TRBJ2-5; 11 positions agree with TRBD2. CDR3 length: 16 residues. From germline, CDR1 is SGHNT and CDR2 YENEEA. Losses at the gene ends were 5 bases for V and 1 base for J; bases not matched to a gene: 6. As DNA, the CDR3 is TGTGCCAGCAGCCCCCCGGGACTAGCGGTCCAAGAGACCCAGTACTTC. It codes for CASSPPGLAVQETQYF.

As regards this clone: One end of the junction does not line up with germline, which may come from a read error. This chain joins TRBV7-7 and TRBJ2-7, with D possibly matching TRBD1 (5 bases). Germline V gives CDR1 SSHAT, CDR2 FNYEAQ (reference sequence). This CDR3 comprises 15 residues. CDR3 sequence: CASSPYLGQSYEQYF. For the CDR3, the DNA is TGTGCTAGCAGCCCCTACCTGGGGCAGAGCTACGAGCAGTACTTC.

The chain employs TRBV11-3 and TRBJ1-1, with TRBD1 as a possible D gene (6 bases). V dropped 1 base and J dropped 0 bases, with 12 bases sitting between them. The CDR3 totals 16 residues. The germline gives CDR1 SGHNT, CDR2 YENEEA. The DNA for the CDR3 is TGTGCCAGCAGCTTAGTGGGGGGGCGGATGAACACTGAAGCTTTCTTT. Translating it yields CASSLVGGRMNTEAFF.

The chain is built from TRBV27 and TRBJ2-3; D gene unclear. The CDR3 sequence is 15 residues long. Germline V gene sequence: CDR1 MNHEY, CDR2 SMNVEV (reference sequence). V was trimmed by 3 bases and J by 1 base, leaving 11 bases between them. DNA for the CDR3: TGTGCCAGCAGTTTTTCCCGACTCGGCACAGATACGCAGTATTTT. Residues: CASSFSRLGTDTQYF.

V gene TRBV6-5 combines with J gene TRBJ1-3, with D possibly TRBD1 on 5 matching bases. Germline-derived CDR1 and CDR2 are MNHEY and SVGAGI. This CDR3 region has 12 residues. Trimming stripped 11 bases from V and 4 bases from J, with 12 bases between. CDR3 protein: CASRGSGNTIYF. The CDR3 DNA is TGTGCCTCCCGGGGGTCCGGAAACACCATATATTTT.

The genes are TRBV6-6 and TRBJ2-5; a possible D gene is TRBD2 (7 bases). Germline CDR1 MNHNY, CDR2 SVGAGI (reference sequence). The V gene lost 10 bases and the J gene lost 3 bases, with 21 bases spanning the gap. The length of the CDR3 is 15 residues. The CDR3 region is CAILIRGGGKETQYF. DNA of the CDR3: TGTGCCATCCTAATTCGGGGAGGGGGGAAAGAGACCCAGTACTTC.

The rearrangement joins TRBV4-2 to TRBJ1-6; 8 bases are shared with TRBD1. The CDR3 extends over 16 amino acids. Germline loops: CDR1 LGHNA, CDR2 YNFKEQ. V lost 1 base to trimming and J lost 6 bases; unmatched junction nucleotides: 5. CDR3 region: CASSQVPGGSNSPLHF. The CDR3 DNA reads TGTGCCAGCAGCCAAGTCCCAGGGGGCAGTAATTCACCCCTCCACTTT.

This chain joins TRBV7-3 and TRBJ2-3; 12 bases agree with TRBD2. Looked up from germline, CDR1 is SGHTA and CDR2 is FQGTGA. The trim removed 5 bases at V and 2 bases at J, leaving 5 bases unmatched. CDR3 length equals 16 residues. Here the CDR3 DNA reads TGTGCCAGCAGCCTGAGACTAGCGGGGGACACAGATACGCAGTATTTT. This codes for CASSLRLAGDTDTQYF.

CDR3: CASNSGQGSRVIQYF. For the CDR3, the DNA is TGTGCCAGCAACTCCGGGCAAGGGAGTCGGGTCATTCAGTACTTC. V and J are TRBV28 and TRBJ2-4, with a tentative D call TRBD2 (5 bases). V gave up 7 bases and J gave up 9 bases, with 22 bases separating them. Germline assignment: CDR1 MDHEN and CDR2 SYDVKM. This CDR3 has 15 amino acids.

V is TRBV19 and J is TRBJ1-4, with 7 bases identical to TRBD1. This CDR3 spans 13 amino acids. V trimming: 6 bases; J trimming: 7 bases; junction bases outside the gene matches: 5. Germline CDR1 is LNHDA and CDR2 is SQIVND (reference sequence). Written as DNA, the CDR3 is TGTGCCAGTAGGAGAGGGGGCGGTGAAAAACTGTTTTTT. This translates into CASRRGGGEKLFF.

The chain has TRBV2 and TRBJ2-3, with TRBD2 matching 12 bases. J gave up 3 bases and V 6 bases, and 4 bases lay outside the gene matches. This CDR3 has 15 residues. Germline values: CDR1 SNHLY, CDR2 FYNNEI. CDR3 in DNA: TGTGCCAGCAGGGCCCTAGCGGGGGGGACAGATACGCAGTATTTT. Residues: CASRALAGGTDTQYF.